The table lists the clone carrying this T cell receptor beta chain with a count of one. Sequenced by immunoSEQ multiplex PCR; TCRdb stores in-frame clones only, minus some. The repertoire holds fewer than 30,000 clones, with 80% to 85% as singletons. Stated time point: peripheral blood 6 weeks after treatment start. These data are taken from a study of PD-L1 blockade in urothelial cancer. The CDR3 sequence is 17 residues long. The germline V gene encodes CDR1 SGHTA and CDR2 FQGNSA. V lost 4 bases to trimming and J lost 4 bases; unmatched junction nucleotides: 9. This receptor was obtained from a man aged 70 or older with urothelial cancer. Sequenced here: PBMCs, sampled around atezolizumab (anti-PD-L1) treatment. The chain links TRBV7-2 to TRBJ2-5; TRBD2 aligns across 13 bases. Written as DNA, the CDR3 is TGTGCCAGCAGCTCGAGACTAGCGGGGGGTTCGAGAGAGACCCAGTACTTC. It encodes CASSSRLAGGSRETQYF.